The clone carrying this T cell receptor (beta chain) was seen repeatedly, ten times or more. These data are taken from a study of T cells in Graves' hyperthyroidism and ophthalmopathy. Amplified regions were TCR beta CDR3 sequences from RNA transcripts. The HTBI primer set drove a first-round RT-PCR of the TCR CDR3. TCRdb reprocessed the multiplex PCR reads via MiXCR and lists one record per CDR3 protein. The data show more than 150,000 distinct CDR3 sequences, over 15% seen once. Hyperthyroidism had been newly diagnosed in patients aged 18 to 65, and its duration was under 2 months. With 7 bases clipped from V and 7 bases from J, the junction kept 4 bases outside the gene matches. The CDR3 is 12 amino acids. CDR1 and CDR2 from the germline V gene are MNHNS and SASEGT.

This TCR was sampled from a woman in her 50s with Graves' hyperthyroidism. The V and J genes are TRBV6-1 and TRBJ1-2, with 9 bases aligning to TRBD1. The source material was blood. The CDR3 region has the DNA TGTGCCAGCACCTTACAGGGGGCTGGCTACACCTTC. Translation: CASTLQGAGYTF.